This TCR beta chain was sequenced in a study of blood T cells in healthy people across ages. Comment on this clonotype: The antigen remains undetermined.

Combining a sample-barcoded 5' primer with a J-beta primer mix, a second PCR ran for roughly 6 to 11 cycles. Samples each returned at least 3 million CDR3-containing paired-end reads. TCRdb re-analysed the 5' RACE reads in MiXCR, keeping a single row per CDR3 protein. The table shows 1.5 million to 2 million distinct CDR3 sequences, with about 30% occurring only once. Findings of the study overall: A roughly linear age-dependent decrease characterized TCR beta diversity per million T cells. Unsorted PBMCs prevented conclusive naive versus antigen-experienced comparison. Versus aged donors, long-lived donors had higher diversity and more naive CD4+ cells.

The sequencing sample was made of blood. The clonotype comes from a woman aged 25 to 39 in good health.

The chain's CDR3 is CASSSPSGGISTDTQYF. CDR3 coding DNA: TGTGCCAGCAGCTCGCCCTCAGGCGGGATTAGCACAGATACGCAGTATTTT. V usage is TRBV7-2 and J usage is TRBJ2-3; D perhaps matches TRBD2 (6 bases). V was shortened by 4 bases and J by 0 bases, with 17 bases between the two germline ends. Germline V lookup: CDR1 SGHTA, CDR2 FQGNSA. The CDR3 consists of 17 residues. Together with reference TRBV7-2 and TRBJ2-3, the CDR3 gives the full variable domain: GAGVSQSPSNKVTEKGKDVELRCDPISGHTALYWYRQSLGQGLEFLIYFQGNSAPDKSGLPSDRFSAERTGGSVSTLTIQRTQQEDSAVYLCASSSPSGGISTDTQYFGPGTRLTVL.